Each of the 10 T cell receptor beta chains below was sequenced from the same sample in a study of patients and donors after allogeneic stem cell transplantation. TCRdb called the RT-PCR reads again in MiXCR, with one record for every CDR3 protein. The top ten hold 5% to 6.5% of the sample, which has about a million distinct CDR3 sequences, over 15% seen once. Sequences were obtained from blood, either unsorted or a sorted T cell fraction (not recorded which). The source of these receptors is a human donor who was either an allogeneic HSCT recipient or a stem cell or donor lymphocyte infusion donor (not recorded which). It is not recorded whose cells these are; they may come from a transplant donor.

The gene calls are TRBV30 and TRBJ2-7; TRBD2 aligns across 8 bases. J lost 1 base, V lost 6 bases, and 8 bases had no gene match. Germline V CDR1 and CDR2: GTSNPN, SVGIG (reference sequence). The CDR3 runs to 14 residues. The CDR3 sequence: CACQTIAGSYEQYF. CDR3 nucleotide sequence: TGTGCCTGCCAAACTATAGCGGGGTCCTACGAGCAGTACTTC.

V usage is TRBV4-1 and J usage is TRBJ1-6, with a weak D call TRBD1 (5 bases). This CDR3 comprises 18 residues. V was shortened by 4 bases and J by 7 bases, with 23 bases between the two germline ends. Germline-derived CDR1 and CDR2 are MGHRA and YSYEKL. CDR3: CASSRTRAEEGTNSPLHF. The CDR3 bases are TGCGCCAGCAGCCGAACAAGAGCGGAGGAGGGGACCAATTCACCCCTCCACTTT.

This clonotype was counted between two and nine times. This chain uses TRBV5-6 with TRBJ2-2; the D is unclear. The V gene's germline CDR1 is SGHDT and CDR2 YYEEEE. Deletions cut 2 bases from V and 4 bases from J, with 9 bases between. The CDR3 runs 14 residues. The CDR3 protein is CASSFAQLTGELFF. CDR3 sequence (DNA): TGTGCCAGCAGCTTCGCCCAGCTCACCGGGGAGCTGTTTTTT.

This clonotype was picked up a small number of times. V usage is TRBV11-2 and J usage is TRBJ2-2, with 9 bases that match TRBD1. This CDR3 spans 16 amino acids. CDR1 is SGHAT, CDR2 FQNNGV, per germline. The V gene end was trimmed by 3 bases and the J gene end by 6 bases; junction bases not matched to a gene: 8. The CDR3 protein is CASSLRTGALPGELFF. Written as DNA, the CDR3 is TGTGCCAGCAGCTTGAGGACAGGGGCCCTACCCGGGGAGCTGTTTTTT.

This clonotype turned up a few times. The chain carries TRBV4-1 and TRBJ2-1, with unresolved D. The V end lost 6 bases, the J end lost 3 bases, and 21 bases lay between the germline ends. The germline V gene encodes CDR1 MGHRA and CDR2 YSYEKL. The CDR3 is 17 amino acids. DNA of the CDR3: TGCGCCAGCAGGCAATCCTCAGCTAAGGAAAACTACAATGAGCAGTTCTTC. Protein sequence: CASRQSSAKENYNEQFF.

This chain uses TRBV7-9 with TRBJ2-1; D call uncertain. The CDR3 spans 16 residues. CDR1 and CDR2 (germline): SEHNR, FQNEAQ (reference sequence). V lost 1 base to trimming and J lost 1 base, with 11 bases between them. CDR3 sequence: CASSLVADRSYNEQFF. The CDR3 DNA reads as TGTGCCAGCAGCTTAGTCGCAGACCGATCCTACAATGAGCAGTTCTTC.

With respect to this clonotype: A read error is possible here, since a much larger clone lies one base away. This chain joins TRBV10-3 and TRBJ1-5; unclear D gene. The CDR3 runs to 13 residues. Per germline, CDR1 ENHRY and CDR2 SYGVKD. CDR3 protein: CAISESRRQPQRF. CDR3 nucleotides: TGTGCCATCAGTGAGTCGCGGCGGCAGCCCCAGCGTTTT.

The CDR3 coding sequence is TGTGCCAGCAATCGATCGACAGGGAAAAATGGCTACACCTTC. Protein: CASNRSTGKNGYTF. This chain connects TRBV12-3 or TRBV12-4 to TRBJ1-2, with TRBD1 matching 7 bases. The CDR3 length is 14 residues. Germline trimming cut 7 bases from V and 6 bases from J; bases unmatched to any gene: 11.

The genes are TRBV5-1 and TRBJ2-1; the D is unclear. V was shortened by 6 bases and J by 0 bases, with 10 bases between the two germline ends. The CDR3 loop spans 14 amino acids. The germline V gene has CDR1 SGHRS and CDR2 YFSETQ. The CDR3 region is CASKAESSYNEQFF. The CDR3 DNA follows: TGCGCCAGCAAGGCCGAAAGCTCCTACAATGAGCAGTTCTTC. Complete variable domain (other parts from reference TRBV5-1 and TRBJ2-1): KAGVTQTPRYLIKTRGQQVTLSCSPISGHRSVSWYQQTPGQGLQFLFEYFSETQRNKGNFPGRFSGRQFSNSRSEMNVSTLELGDSALYLCASKAESSYNEQFFGPGTRLTVL.

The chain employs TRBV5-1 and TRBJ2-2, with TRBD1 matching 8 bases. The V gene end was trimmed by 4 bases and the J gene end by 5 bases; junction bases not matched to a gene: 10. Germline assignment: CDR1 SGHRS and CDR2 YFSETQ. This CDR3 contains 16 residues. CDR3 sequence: CASSHWGTGPTGELFF. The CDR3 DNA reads TGCGCCAGCAGCCATTGGGGGACAGGACCTACCGGGGAGCTGTTTTTT.